Listed below are T cell receptor beta chains from one sample, sequenced in a study of lymphopenia after photon versus proton radiotherapy. Profiled with immunoSEQ multiplex PCR; TCRdb holds only in-frame clones, not every one. In the table there are roughly 61,000 clones, roughly nine tenths of which are singletons. This material consisted of peripheral blood, taken from a patient treated with proton-based radiotherapy. The source of these receptors is a man older than 75 with esophageal cancer. The CDR3 runs from the conserved cysteine through the conserved F or W. Each record gives: D gene, V gene, J gene, clone size, CDR3 protein, CDR3 DNA. The D gene is left open where the match is weak. Where a row states a size, it is once, few, many or the class of an expanded clone; other rows omit it.

>TRBD1|TRBV2|TRBJ1-1|.
CASSEIRTGLNTEAFF
TGTGCCAGCAGTGAAATACGGACAGGATTGAACACTGAAGCTTTCTTT
>.|TRBV6-5|TRBJ1-4|.
CASRTLTDTNEKLFF
TGTGCCAGCAGAACTCTGACAGATACTAATGAAAAACTGTTTTTT
>.|TRBV2|TRBJ1-4|.
CASRVFDEKLFF
TGTGCCAGCAGGGTATTTGATGAAAAACTGTTTTTT
>.|TRBV21-1|TRBJ2-1|.
CATVNNNEQFF
TGTGCGACAGTGAACAACAATGAGCAGTTCTTC
>.|TRBV5-4|TRBJ1-2|.
CASRDRGQIGGYTF
TGTGCCAGCCGGGACCGGGGGCAGATCGGTGGCTACACCTTC
>TRBD1|TRBV11-2|TRBJ1-2|.
CASSPQGVVYTF
TGTGCCAGCAGCCCACAGGGGGTGGTCTACACCTTC
>.|TRBV19|TRBJ1-5|.
CASSSGRRYSNQPQHF
TGTGCCAGTAGTTCGGGACGGAGGTATAGCAATCAGCCCCAGCATTTT
>.|TRBV18|TRBJ1-1|.
CASSPLQGDTEAFF
TGTGCCAGCTCACCCCTACAGGGCGACACTGAAGCTTTCTTT
>.|TRBV30|TRBJ1-5|.
CAWSEVYTGQPQHF
TGTGCCTGGAGTGAGGTCTATACCGGGCAGCCCCAGCATTTT
>TRBD1|TRBV19|TRBJ2-7|.
CASSIGTGDLYEQYF
TGTGCCAGTAGTATAGGTACAGGGGACCTCTACGAGCAGTACTTC
>.|TRBV18|TRBJ1-1|.
CASSPWGDTEAFF
TGTGCCAGCTCACCCTGGGGGGACACTGAAGCTTTCTTT
>.|TRBV19|TRBJ1-5|.
CASSIGGYYQPQHF
TGTGCCAGTAGTATAGGGGGCTACTATCAGCCCCAGCATTTT
>.|TRBV19|TRBJ2-5|few
CASSISSGWGETQYF
TGTGCCAGTAGTATAAGTAGTGGTTGGGGGGAGACCCAGTACTTC
>.|TRBV19|TRBJ1-5|.
CASSTDLGLRGRNQPQHF
TGTGCCAGTAGTACAGACCTTGGCCTCAGGGGAAGGAATCAGCCCCAGCATTTT
>.|TRBV30|TRBJ1-2|once
CACEDNYGYTF
TGTGCCTGCGAGGATAACTATGGCTACACCTTC
>TRBD1|TRBV9|TRBJ1-2|.
CASSIRSGTDYGYTF
TGTGCCAGCAGCATTAGATCCGGGACAGACTATGGCTACACCTTC
>.|TRBV7-3|TRBJ2-2|once
CASSLTGRGVGELFF
TGTGCCAGCAGCTTAACTGGCAGAGGAGTCGGGGAGCTGTTTTTT
>.|TRBV5-1|TRBJ1-1|.
CASSLGDTTGTEAFF
TGCGCCAGCAGCTTGGGGGACACGACGGGCACTGAAGCTTTCTTT
>.|TRBV7-3|TRBJ2-2|.
CASSPSMTANTGELFF
TGTGCCAGCAGCCCTTCGATGACGGCTAACACCGGGGAGCTGTTTTTT
>TRBD1|TRBV19|TRBJ1-4|.
CASSVTGEGEKLFF
TGTGCCAGTAGTGTGACAGGGGAAGGAGAAAAACTGTTTTTT
>.|TRBV6-1|TRBJ1-1|.
CASSVSSPPTEAFF
TGTGCCAGCAGTGTCTCAAGTCCCCCCACTGAAGCTTTCTTT
>.|TRBV18|TRBJ2-7|.
CASSPPALTYEQYF
TGTGCCAGCTCACCCCCCGCCCTCACCTACGAGCAGTACTTC
>.|TRBV7-2|TRBJ2-3|.
CASSLSRGAEDTQYF
TGTGCCAGCAGCTTAAGCCGGGGGGCCGAAGATACGCAGTATTTT
>.|TRBV19|TRBJ1-1|few
CASSSRDFKAFF
TGTGCCAGTAGTTCCCGGGATTTCAAAGCTTTCTTT
>.|TRBV4-3|TRBJ2-7|.
CASSRRRGLMDEQYF
TGCGCCAGCAGCCGTCGACGGGGGTTGATGGACGAGCAGTACTTC
>TRBD1|TRBV18|TRBJ1-4|.
CASSLNRGATNEKLFF
TGTGCCAGCTCACTAAACAGGGGAGCAACTAATGAAAAACTGTTTTTT
>.|TRBV4-1|TRBJ1-3|.
CASSQVPGNTIYF
TGCGCCAGCAGCCAAGTTCCTGGAAACACCATATATTTT
>.|TRBV5-6|TRBJ2-3|.
CASSLVLPTDTQYF
TGTGCCAGCAGCTTGGTGCTCCCGACAGATACGCAGTATTTT
>.|TRBV7-9|TRBJ1-1|.
CASSLEGHFGAFF
TGTGCCAGCAGCTTAGAGGGACATTTTGGAGCTTTCTTT
>.|TRBV4-2|TRBJ1-2|.
CASSQDRWQNYGYTF
TGTGCCAGCAGCCAAGATCGTTGGCAAAACTATGGCTACACCTTC
>TRBD2|TRBV5-1|TRBJ2-3|.
CASSPGTSGLSYTQYF
TGCGCCAGCAGCCCCGGGACTAGCGGCCTATCGTATACGCAGTATTTT
>.|TRBV9|TRBJ1-6|.
CASSVGARGRNSPLHF
TGTGCCAGCAGCGTAGGCGCTCGTGGACGAAATTCACCCCTCCACTTT
>.|TRBV30|TRBJ2-5|.
CAWSVRRTTGETQYF
TGTGCCTGGAGTGTACGCCGGACGACCGGGGAGACCCAGTACTTC
>.|TRBV15|TRBJ1-5|.
CATSREPGQPQHF
TGTGCCACCAGCAGAGAGCCGGGACAGCCCCAGCATTTT
>TRBD1|TRBV4-1|TRBJ2-2|.
CASSQLQGAGNTGELFF
TGCGCCAGCAGCCAATTACAGGGGGCGGGGAACACCGGGGAGCTGTTTTTT
>.|TRBV19|TRBJ2-5|.
CASSISNLYQETQYF
TGTGCCAGTAGTATAAGCAATCTGTACCAAGAGACCCAGTACTTC
>.|TRBV11-1|TRBJ1-6|few
CASSLAFGNNSPLHF
TGTGCCAGCAGCTTAGCGTTCGGCAATAATTCACCCCTCCACTTT
>.|TRBV30|TRBJ1-1|once
CAWSVLRRRVRPTEAFF
TGTGCCTGGAGTGTACTGCGAAGGAGGGTTCGGCCCACTGAAGCTTTCTTT
>.|TRBV5-1|TRBJ2-3|.
CASRPTGADTDTQYF
TGCGCCAGCAGACCGACGGGAGCCGATACGGATACGCAGTATTTT
>.|TRBV9|TRBJ2-7|.
CASIRGAPSYEQYF
TGTGCCAGCATTCGGGGGGCGCCGTCCTACGAGCAGTACTTC
>.|TRBV4-3|TRBJ1-2|.
CASSQRSSANYGYTF
TGCGCCAGCAGCCAGCGGTCATCGGCTAACTATGGCTACACCTTC
>TRBD2|TRBV5-4|TRBJ2-1|.
CASSSPGGTQFF
TGTGCCAGCAGCTCGCCCGGGGGGACGCAGTTCTTC
>.|TRBV7-9|TRBJ2-5|.
CASSSPYSSETQYF
TGTGCCAGCAGCTCCCCGTACAGCTCAGAGACCCAGTACTTC
>TRBD1|TRBV25-1|TRBJ1-2|.
CASSDRGKEGYTF
TGTGCCAGCAGTGACAGGGGGAAGGAGGGCTACACCTTC
>.|TRBV18|TRBJ2-7|.
CASSPSEVGEQYF
TGTGCCAGCTCACCTTCGGAGGTGGGCGAGCAGTACTTC
>TRBD1|TRBV6-5|TRBJ2-2|.
CASSYSGTGYTGELFF
TGTGCCAGCAGTTACTCAGGGACAGGGTACACCGGGGAGCTGTTTTTT
>.|TRBV29-1|TRBJ1-2|.
CSVVQGSNYGYTF
TGCAGCGTTGTTCAGGGCTCTAACTATGGCTACACCTTC
>.|TRBV9|TRBJ1-4|.
CASSPSVSPDEKLFF
TGTGCCAGCAGCCCCTCCGTTTCTCCGGACGAAAAACTGTTTTTT
>.|TRBV18|TRBJ2-1|.
CASSPLNEQFF
TGTGCCAGCTCACCCCTAAATGAGCAGTTCTTC
>.|TRBV21-1|TRBJ2-5|once
CASIFQGVGETQYF
TGTGCCAGCATCTTTCAAGGGGTTGGAGAGACCCAGTACTTC
>.|TRBV15|TRBJ1-2|.
CATSSQGPAYYGYTF
TGTGCCACCAGCAGTCAGGGCCCTGCGTACTATGGCTACACCTTC
>TRBD2|TRBV6-5|TRBJ2-7|once
CASTPGLATSYEQYF
TGTGCCAGCACTCCGGGACTAGCGACCTCCTACGAGCAGTACTTC
>.|TRBV30|TRBJ2-7|.
CAWSAAVGYEQYF
TGTGCCTGGAGTGCCGCTGTCGGCTACGAGCAGTACTTC
>TRBD1|TRBV4-3|TRBJ1-2|.
CASSQGYGQGAIYGYTF
TGCGCCAGCAGCCAAGGGTACGGACAGGGGGCAATCTATGGCTACACCTTC
>.|TRBV5-1|TRBJ1-1|.
CASSPLGQPNTEAFF
TGCGCCAGCAGCCCCCTAGGTCAGCCGAACACTGAAGCTTTCTTT